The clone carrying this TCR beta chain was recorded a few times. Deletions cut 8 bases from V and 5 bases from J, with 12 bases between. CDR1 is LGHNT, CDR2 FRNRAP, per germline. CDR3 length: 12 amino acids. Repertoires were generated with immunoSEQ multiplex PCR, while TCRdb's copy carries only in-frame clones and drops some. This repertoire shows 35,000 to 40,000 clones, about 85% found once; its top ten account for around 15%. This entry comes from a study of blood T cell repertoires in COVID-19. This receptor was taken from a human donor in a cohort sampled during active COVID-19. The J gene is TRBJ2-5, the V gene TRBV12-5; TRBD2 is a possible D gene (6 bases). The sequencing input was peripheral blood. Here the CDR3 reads CASREVAETQYF. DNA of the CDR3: TGTGCTAGTAGGGAGGTCGCGGAGACCCAGTACTTC.